This passage covers 17 T cell receptor beta chains from one sample sequenced in a study of regulatory T cells in long-lasting Graves disease. Arm-PCR of CDR3 regions and iRepertoire HTBI primers were the basis on which TCR beta libraries were built. Via MiXCR, TCRdb re-called the multiplex PCR reads, giving one row per CDR3 protein. The data contain over 350,000 distinct CDR3 sequences, approximately 14% of them singletons. Time point specified: newly diagnosed GD, antithyroid drugs for less than 3 months. PBMCs provided the RNA from which the TCR library was made. This sample also belongs to another study, concerning T cells in Graves' hyperthyroidism and ophthalmopathy.

The sequencing here drew on peripheral blood mononuclear cells (PBMCs), taken at new diagnosis, from a patient treated with antithyroid drugs. These receptors originate from a woman aged 45-59 years with Graves disease.

Regarding this clonotype: The junction does not match germline at one end; this may be a read error. The chain uses TRBV7-9 and TRBJ2-7, with 7 nucleotides matching TRBD2. The V gene's germline CDR1 is SEHNR and CDR2 FQNEAQ (reference sequence). The CDR3 contains 15 residues. The CDR3 region is CASSLGASGTYEQYF. For the CDR3, the DNA is TGTGCCAGCAGTTTAGGGGCTAGCGGAACCTACGAGCAGTACTTC. Looking up the rest from reference TRBV7-9 and TRBJ2-7 gives the full variable domain: DTGVSQNPRHKITKRGQNVTFRCDPISEHNRLYWYRQTLGQGPEFLTYFQNEAQLEKSRLLSDRFSAERPKGSFSTLEIQRTEQGDSAMYLCASSLGASGTYEQYFGPGTRLTVT.

This clonotype was seen ten or more times. The rearrangement links TRBV2 to TRBJ1-5, with a weak D call TRBD1 (6 bases). In germline, CDR1 is SNHLY, CDR2 FYNNEI. The V gene lost 5 bases and the J gene lost 4 bases, with 12 bases spanning the gap. This CDR3 is 14 amino acids long. The chain's CDR3 is CASSYGTRNQPQHF. In DNA, the CDR3 is TGTGCCAGCAGTTACGGGACACGGAATCAGCCCCAGCATTTT.

The chain is built from TRBV4-1 and TRBJ2-3; 10 nucleotides match TRBD2. V lost 0 bases to trimming and J lost 4 bases; unmatched junction nucleotides: 7. Germline CDR1 reads MGHRA; CDR2 reads YSYEKL. The CDR3 contains 17 residues. CDR3 residues: CASSQDRSGRVPDTQYF. The DNA of the CDR3 is TGCGCCAGCAGCCAAGATAGGAGCGGGAGGGTGCCAGATACGCAGTATTTT.

The table lists this clonotype with many counts. The chain is built from TRBV7-2 and TRBJ1-2; TRBD1 is a possible D gene (6 bases). Germline CDR1 SGHTA, CDR2 FQGNSA. The CDR3 runs 14 residues. Trimming left V 4 bases short and J 2 bases short, with 11 bases between. This chain's CDR3 is CASSSGEGNYGYTF. CDR3 DNA: TGTGCCAGCAGCTCAGGGGAGGGAAACTATGGCTACACCTTC. The full variable domain, its missing parts supplied by reference TRBV7-2 and TRBJ1-2, is GAGVSQSPSNKVTEKGKDVELRCDPISGHTALYWYRQSLGQGLEFLIYFQGNSAPDKSGLPSDRFSAERTGGSVSTLTIQRTQQEDSAVYLCASSSGEGNYGYTFGSGTRLTVV.

This clonotype was picked up a small number of times. This chain connects TRBV10-3 to TRBJ1-5; maybe TRBD1 (5 bases). The CDR3 spans 15 residues. The germline CDR1 and CDR2 sequences are ENHRY and SYGVKD. Trimming removed 0 bases at V and 2 bases at J, with 8 bases between. CDR3 coding DNA: TGTGCCATCAGTGAGTCGTCAGGGCGCAATCAGCCCCAGCATTTT. Protein sequence: CAISESSGRNQPQHF.

The genes are TRBV19 and TRBJ1-2, with no clear D. Trimming left V 10 bases short and J 7 bases short, with 28 bases between. There are 16 residues in the CDR3. Germline CDR1 LNHDA, CDR2 SQIVND (reference sequence). The CDR3 bases are TGTGCCACCTCCCCCACCCGGGGTCAACGTTCAGGTGGCTACACCTTC. This translates into CATSPTRGQRSGGYTF.

This clonotype was found many times. V gene TRBV28 combines with J gene TRBJ2-2; maybe TRBD1 (5 bases). Deletions cut 2 bases from V and 7 bases from J, with 8 bases between. Per the germline V gene, CDR1 is MDHEN and CDR2 is SYDVKM. This CDR3 region has 13 residues. CDR3 protein: CASSLPGIGELFF. DNA of the CDR3: TGTGCCAGCAGTTTACCAGGGATCGGGGAGCTGTTTTTT.

This clonotype showed up just a few times. The rearrangement uses TRBV19 and TRBJ2-1; D may be TRBD2 (5 bases). Germline CDR1 is LNHDA and CDR2 is SQIVND (reference sequence). The CDR3 is 16 amino acids. V gave up 5 bases and J gave up 6 bases, with 20 bases separating them. The CDR3 region is CASSGILAAAFNEQFF. CDR3 nucleotides: TGTGCCAGTAGTGGGATTTTAGCAGCGGCATTCAATGAGCAGTTCTTC.

This clonotype was seen a few times. This chain links TRBV6-5 with TRBJ2-2; D is unresolved. In germline, CDR1 is MNHEY, CDR2 SVGAGI. The CDR3 length is 12 residues. The V end lost 0 bases, the J end lost 6 bases, and 2 bases lay between the germline ends. As DNA, the CDR3 is TGTGCCAGCAGTTACTCCCCCGGGGAGCTGTTTTTT. It is translated as CASSYSPGELFF.

Concerning this clonotype itself: A far bigger clonotype differs at one base, so this is likely a read error. The missing conserved phenylalanine or tryptophan at the end of this CDR3 makes a read error likely. The chain combines TRBV7-3 with TRBJ1-5; D remains ambiguous. V was cut by 1 base and J by 5 bases, with 0 bases left in between. CDR1 is SGHTA, CDR2 FQGTGA, per germline. The CDR3 totals 11 residues. The CDR3 spells CASSLNQPQHL. CDR3 nucleotides: TGTGCCAGCAGCTTAAATCAGCCCCAGCATCTT.

The genes are TRBV4-1 and TRBJ1-2; 7 nucleotides line up with TRBD1. The CDR3 consists of 17 residues. From germline, CDR1 is MGHRA and CDR2 YSYEKL. V shed 1 base, J shed 0 bases, and the junction held 8 bases outside the gene matches. This CDR3 reads CASSQVLGGQSNYGYTF. CDR3 nucleotide sequence: TGCGCCAGCAGCCAAGTTCTTGGGGGACAGTCTAACTATGGCTACACCTTC.

This clonotype was recorded at least ten times. The V call is TRBV13, the J call TRBJ1-1, with 8 positions matching TRBD1. V trimming: 5 bases; J trimming: 1 base; junction bases outside the gene matches: 6. The CDR3 extends over 15 amino acids. Per germline, CDR1 PRHDT and CDR2 FYEKMQ (reference sequence). The CDR3 coding sequence is TGTGCCAGCAGCCCCTCCGGGACAGGGAACACTGAAGCTTTCTTT. It yields the protein CASSPSGTGNTEAFF.

This clonotype was seen repeatedly, ten times or more. The rearrangement uses TRBV20-1 and TRBJ1-5; D not resolved. V was cut by 6 bases and J by 5 bases, with 17 bases left in between. This CDR3 comprises 14 residues. Germline V gene lookup returns CDR1 DFQATT and CDR2 SNEGSKA (reference sequence). CDR3 protein: CSAPNGASDQPQHF. The CDR3, as DNA: TGCAGTGCCCCCAATGGTGCCTCTGATCAGCCCCAGCATTTT.

This rearrangement joins TRBV3-1 to TRBJ2-3; D perhaps matches TRBD2 (6 bases). Germline V gene data show CDR1 as LGHDT and CDR2 as YNNKEL (reference sequence). This CDR3 contains 12 residues. Trimming pared 5 bases from V and 6 bases from J, leaving 9 bases between. Here the CDR3 reads CASSVGGDTQYF. The CDR3 coding sequence is TGTGCCAGCAGCGTCGGGGGTGATACGCAGTATTTT.

The sample holds a few counts of this clonotype. The J gene is TRBJ1-1, the V gene TRBV30, with D uncertain. V was shortened by 3 bases and J by 8 bases, with 7 bases between the two germline ends. Germline V gene sequence: CDR1 GTSNPN, CDR2 SVGIG (reference sequence). This CDR3 contains 10 residues. The CDR3 loop reads CAWRGREAFF. The CDR3 DNA reads TGTGCCTGGAGGGGCAGAGAAGCTTTCTTT.

This clonotype was found a few times. The chain combines TRBV18 with TRBJ2-1; weak D call: TRBD2 (5 bases). The germline V gene has CDR1 KGHSH and CDR2 LQKENI. CDR3 size: 14 residues. V shed 5 bases and J shed 6 bases, with 14 bases lying between them. Here the CDR3 reads CASSAGIRSNEQFF. The CDR3 region has the DNA TGTGCCAGCTCAGCCGGGATTCGGAGCAATGAGCAGTTCTTC. The variable domain in full, completed from reference TRBV18 and TRBJ2-1, reads NAGVMQNPRHLVRRRGQEARLRCSPMKGHSHVYWYRQLPEEGLKFMVYLQKENIIDESGMPKERFSAEFPKEGPSILRIQQVVRGDSAAYFCASSAGIRSNEQFFGPGTRLTVL.

Comment on this clonotype: A much larger clonotype is one base distant, so this may be a read error. J is TRBJ2-2 and V is TRBV7-9, with 16 bases aligning to TRBD2. From germline, CDR1 is SEHNR and CDR2 FQNEAQ (reference sequence). V was pared by 5 bases and J by 3 bases, with 3 bases of the junction left unmatched. The CDR3 runs 17 residues. The CDR3 nucleotides read TGTGCCAGCAGCCAGGGACTAGCGGGAGGGCACACCGGGGAGCTGTTTTTT. The encoded protein is CASSQGLAGGHTGELFF.